A single sample gave rise to the 32 T cell receptor beta chains below, sequenced in a study of shared clonotypes between healthy human individuals. This table comes from immunoSEQ multiplex PCR, and its TCRdb copy is limited to in-frame clones, with some not included. The sample consists of approximately 2.4 million clones, approximately 96% of them appearing once. Sequenced input: naive CD4+ T cells sorted from blood. Indicated subset: CD45RA+ positively selected. Source of these receptors: a man between 18 and 29 years old in good health.

V and J are TRBV5-4 and TRBJ2-7, with unresolved D. V lost 4 bases, J lost 0 bases, and 8 bases lay in between. The CDR3 runs 13 residues. Germline V gene data show CDR1 as SGHNT and CDR2 as YYREEE (reference sequence). The CDR3 protein is CASSKTGSYEQYF. The CDR3 DNA follows: TGTGCCAGCAGCAAGACGGGCTCCTACGAGCAGTACTTC.

Written as DNA, the CDR3 is TGTGCCAGCAGCAAATGGCAGACAGGGGGTGGAAAAGCGACGCGGAACACTGAAGCTTTCTTT. This codes for CASSKWQTGGGKATRNTEAFF. The V call is TRBV21-1, the J call TRBJ1-1; the table calls TRBD1, which could not be checked here. TRBV21-1 is given as a pseudogene. The CDR3 is made up of 21 amino acids.

The chain is built from TRBV10-1 and TRBJ2-1; 10 bases are shared with TRBD2. V was pared by 2 bases and J by 4 bases, with 5 bases of the junction left unmatched. Looked up from germline, CDR1 is WNHNN and CDR2 is SYGVQD (reference sequence). The CDR3 is made up of 16 amino acids. The CDR3 here is CASSEVGLAEYNEQFF. The CDR3 bases are TGCGCCAGCAGTGAGGTAGGACTAGCGGAGTACAATGAGCAGTTCTTC.

This chain joins TRBV18 and TRBJ2-3; D unresolved. Germline V gene sequence: CDR1 KGHSH, CDR2 LQKENI. With 6 bases removed from V and 3 bases from J, the gap between germline ends came to 13 bases. This CDR3 comprises 14 residues. The CDR3 DNA sequence: TGTGCCAGCTCCCTCCTAGGGTCAACAGATACGCAGTATTTT. Encoded protein: CASSLLGSTDTQYF. Drawing the rest from reference TRBV18 and TRBJ2-3, the complete variable domain is NAGVMQNPRHLVRRRGQEARLRCSPMKGHSHVYWYRQLPEEGLKFMVYLQKENIIDESGMPKERFSAEFPKEGPSILRIQQVVRGDSAAYFCASSLLGSTDTQYFGPGTRLTVL.

V is TRBV5-6 and J is TRBJ2-2, with D possibly matching TRBD2 (7 bases). Trimming left V 0 bases short and J 4 bases short, with 16 bases between. The CDR3 has 17 amino acids. Germline V gene sequence: CDR1 SGHDT, CDR2 YYEEEE. In nucleotides, the CDR3 is TGTGCCAGCAGCTTGGTTTACTCGGGGGGCGTCACCGGGGAGCTGTTTTTT. Amino acids: CASSLVYSGGVTGELFF.

This clone was recorded a few times. The sample has other DNA sequences that encode this CDR3 too. The CDR3 sequence: CASSLGQVSYEQYF. DNA of the CDR3: TGCGCCAGCAGCTTGGGACAGGTCTCCTACGAGCAGTACTTC. This chain joins TRBV5-1 and TRBJ2-7, with a tentative D call TRBD1 (6 bases). Per the germline V gene, CDR1 is SGHRS and CDR2 is YFSETQ. The CDR3 runs to 14 residues. Trimming took 0 bases from V and 0 from J, leaving 7 bases between them.

In its sample, this clone was seen once. The rearrangement uses TRBV5-1 and TRBJ2-5, with 15 bases lining up with TRBD2. The trim removed 6 bases at V and 2 bases at J, leaving 2 bases unmatched. The CDR3 has 15 residues. Germline values: CDR1 SGHRS, CDR2 YFSETQ. The CDR3 loop reads CASIGLAGGQETQYF. For the CDR3, the DNA is TGCGCCAGCATAGGACTAGCGGGGGGGCAAGAGACCCAGTACTTC.

V and J are TRBV7-8 and TRBJ2-2; D gene uncertain. Germline V gives CDR1 SGHVS, CDR2 FQNEAQ. Trimming stripped 2 bases from V and 2 bases from J, with 6 bases between. The CDR3 totals 14 residues. As DNA, the CDR3 is TGTGCCAGCAGCTTAAGGCACAACACCGGGGAGCTGTTTTTT. This gives the protein CASSLRHNTGELFF.

The chain employs TRBV2 and TRBJ2-3, with 8 bases aligning to TRBD2. With V trimmed by 6 bases and J by 0 bases, 8 bases remained unmatched. Germline CDR1 SNHLY, CDR2 FYNNEI. CDR3 length: 16 residues. CDR3 DNA: TGTGCCAGCAGGCATCGTAGCGGGGATAGCACAGATACGCAGTATTTT. Amino acids: CASRHRSGDSTDTQYF.

The chain recombines TRBV7-2 with TRBJ2-7, with 11 nucleotides matching TRBD2. Germline V gene sequence: CDR1 SGHTA, CDR2 FQGNSA. This CDR3 contains 14 residues. Trimming at V came to 2 bases and at J to 6 bases, leaving 3 bases not matched to a gene. The CDR3 region is CASSLTSGSGEQYF. CDR3 in DNA: TGTGCCAGCAGCTTAACTAGCGGGAGTGGCGAGCAGTACTTC.

This clone showed up just a few times. Other DNA sequences in this specimen translate into the identical CDR3. The V call is TRBV11-2, the J call TRBJ2-3, with TRBD1 identical over 8 bases. Unmatched junction bases numbered 3, after V lost 3 bases and J lost 1 base. The germline V gene encodes CDR1 SGHAT and CDR2 FQNNGV. The CDR3 spans 15 residues. The CDR3 nucleotides are TGTGCCAGCAGCTTCGGGACAGGCCGCACAGATACGCAGTATTTT. Residues: CASSFGTGRTDTQYF.

This sequence joins TRBV18 and TRBJ1-2; 9 nucleotides align to TRBD1. After removal of 8 bases from V and 9 bases from J, the junction contained 10 bases not matched to a gene. Germline values: CDR1 KGHSH, CDR2 LQKENI. The CDR3 is 13 residues long. The CDR3 DNA is TGTGCCAGCGGTCCGGGACAGGGAAGGAGCTACACCTTC. It codes for CASGPGQGRSYTF.

This chain links TRBV5-1 with TRBJ1-1; the D is unclear. V was trimmed by 0 bases and J by 3 bases, leaving 9 bases between them. Germline V gene data show CDR1 as SGHRS and CDR2 as YFSETQ. The CDR3 contains 14 residues. The CDR3 loop is CASSLGHVDTEAFF. CDR3 coding DNA: TGCGCCAGCAGCTTGGGACATGTGGACACTGAAGCTTTCTTT.

The chain uses TRBV2 and TRBJ2-7; D remains ambiguous. Germline lookup yields CDR1 SNHLY and CDR2 FYNNEI. V lost 3 bases, J lost 2 bases, and 5 bases lay in between. The CDR3 is 12 residues long. The CDR3 nucleotides are TGTGCCAGCAGTGATCAGGCCTACGAGCAGTACTTC. This encodes CASSDQAYEQYF.

This chain links TRBV5-3 with TRBJ2-2; 8 bases are a match to TRBD2. TRBV5-3 is classed as an ORF, of uncertain function. This CDR3 comprises 14 residues. V lost 6 bases, J lost 5 bases, and 6 bases stayed unmatched. The CDR3 reads CARIGAGGTGELFF. CDR3 DNA: TGTGCCAGAATCGGGGCGGGAGGTACCGGGGAGCTGTTTTTT.

CDR3 region: CASSLPGSNTGELFF. Written as DNA, the CDR3 is TGTGCCAGCAGTCTTCCCGGGTCCAACACCGGGGAGCTGTTTTTT. The gene calls are TRBV7-9 and TRBJ2-2; no definite D call. Germline assignment: CDR1 SEHNR and CDR2 FQNEAQ (reference sequence). The germline V and J ends were trimmed by 6 bases and 2 bases, with 13 bases remaining between them. This CDR3 spans 15 amino acids.

This chain uses TRBV2 with TRBJ1-6; D is possibly TRBD1 (6 bases). Germline CDR1 reads SNHLY; CDR2 reads FYNNEI. V was pared by 6 bases and J by 8 bases, with 14 bases between. The CDR3 has 14 residues. CDR3 coding DNA: TGTGCCAGCAGGAGACAGGTCGGAGATTCACCCCTCCACTTT. Translating gives CASRRQVGDSPLHF.

The rearrangement joins TRBV7-8 to TRBJ1-6; D is uncertain. The CDR3 sequence is 13 residues long. V was shortened by 1 base and J by 6 bases, with 4 bases between the two germline ends. Germline V CDR1 and CDR2: SGHVS, FQNEAQ. DNA for the CDR3: TGTGCCAGCAGCTTAGGGTTTAATTCACCCCTCCACTTT. It translates to CASSLGFNSPLHF.

The rearrangement joins TRBV19 to TRBJ2-1, with 9 bases matching TRBD1. Germline CDR1 and CDR2: LNHDA and SQIVND (reference sequence). J was trimmed by 0 bases and V by 6 bases; bases with no gene match: 3. The CDR3 spans 15 residues. The CDR3 sequence: CASRNRGPSYNEQFF. The CDR3 DNA reads TGTGCCAGTAGAAACAGGGGGCCCTCCTACAATGAGCAGTTCTTC.

As regards this clone: In the same sample, other DNA sequences code for this CDR3. V and J are TRBV7-2 and TRBJ1-1; TRBD1 matches 8 bases. The junction had 4 bases not matched to a gene; V was cut back by 6 bases and J by 1 base. Germline-derived CDR1 and CDR2 are SGHTA and FQGNSA. CDR3 size: 14 residues. CDR3 amino acids: CASSPDRGNTEAFF. The CDR3 region has the DNA TGTGCCAGCAGTCCCGACAGGGGGAACACTGAAGCTTTCTTT.

This sequence joins TRBV7-2 and TRBJ1-5, with D hard to call. Trimming took 4 bases from V and 7 from J, leaving 14 bases between them. Germline CDR1 and CDR2: SGHTA and FQGNSA. The CDR3 is 14 amino acids. The CDR3 DNA reads TGTGCCAGCAGCTCACTGGGGTACGGACAGCCCCAGCATTTT. This sequence encodes CASSSLGYGQPQHF.

This chain joins TRBV6-6 and TRBJ2-2; 11 bases align to TRBD2. Germline loops: CDR1 MNHNY, CDR2 SVGAGI (reference sequence). This CDR3 has 15 amino acids. After removal of 6 bases from V and 4 bases from J, the junction contained 4 bases not matched to a gene. The CDR3 DNA is TGTGCCAGCAGGACTAGCGGGGTTTCCACCGGGGAGCTGTTTTTT. Amino acids: CASRTSGVSTGELFF.

The CDR3: CASSDHRDRGPGNTIYF. The CDR3 nucleotides read TGTGCCAGTAGTGACCACCGGGACAGGGGGCCTGGAAACACCATATATTTT. The chain employs TRBV19 and TRBJ1-3; 12 positions agree with TRBD1. This CDR3 region has 17 residues. Germline values: CDR1 LNHDA, CDR2 SQIVND (reference sequence). V trimming: 5 bases; J trimming: 2 bases; junction bases outside the gene matches: 7. Using reference TRBV19 and TRBJ1-3 for the parts outside the CDR3, the full variable domain is DGGITQSPKYLFRKEGQNVTLSCEQNLNHDAMYWYRQDPGQGLRLIYYSQIVNDFQKGDIAEGYSVSREKKESFPLTVTSAQKNPTAFYLCASSDHRDRGPGNTIYFGEGSWLTVV.

The gene calls are TRBV6-6 and TRBJ2-7, with TRBD2 matching 9 bases. Germline values: CDR1 MNHNY, CDR2 SVGAGI (reference sequence). The CDR3 covers 14 residues. J lost 2 bases, V lost 5 bases, and 4 bases had no gene match. CDR3 loop: CASSKTSGPYEQYF. The CDR3 DNA reads TGTGCCAGCAGTAAGACTAGCGGACCCTACGAGCAGTACTTC.

This clone showed up just once. This chain links TRBV6-1 with TRBJ1-1; 7 bases agree with TRBD1. Germline values: CDR1 MNHNS, CDR2 SASEGT. V trimming: 3 bases; J trimming: 8 bases; junction bases outside the gene matches: 9. The CDR3 consists of 14 residues. CDR3 in amino acids: CASSEPRDREEAFF. CDR3 bases: TGTGCCAGCAGTGAGCCCCGGGACAGAGAAGAAGCTTTCTTT.

The chain combines TRBV6-1 with TRBJ2-7; no reliable D call. The CDR3 is 12 amino acids. Trimming removed 5 bases from V and 2 bases from J, with 7 bases in between. Per germline, CDR1 MNHNS and CDR2 SASEGT. CDR3 protein: CASSTQTYEQYF. CDR3 DNA: TGTGCCAGCAGTACCCAAACCTACGAGCAGTACTTC.

The chain couples TRBV5-1 to TRBJ2-7; the match to TRBD2 covers 14 bases. CDR3 length equals 18 residues. With 0 bases clipped from V and 2 bases from J, the junction kept 7 bases outside the gene matches. Per the germline V gene, CDR1 is SGHRS and CDR2 is YFSETQ. The CDR3 is CASSLDIPGLAGAYEQYF. CDR3 bases: TGCGCCAGCAGCTTGGACATTCCGGGACTAGCGGGAGCCTACGAGCAGTACTTC.

The V call is TRBV6-5, the J call TRBJ1-1; TRBD1 might be the D (6 bases). V gave up 7 bases and J gave up 4 bases, with 16 bases separating them. The CDR3 is 14 amino acids. Germline CDR1 and CDR2: MNHEY and SVGAGI. The CDR3 DNA follows: TGTGCCAGCATCAAACGGGGGGCGGGCACTGAAGCTTTCTTT. This sequence encodes CASIKRGAGTEAFF.

This chain links TRBV29-1 with TRBJ2-4; 7 nucleotides align to TRBD1. Germline loops: CDR1 SQVTM, CDR2 ANQGSEA. The CDR3 loop spans 13 amino acids. V trimming: 6 bases; J trimming: 6 bases; junction bases outside the gene matches: 8. For the CDR3, the DNA is TGCAGCGTAGCCACAGGGGTAGGAAACATTCAGTACTTC. Protein: CSVATGVGNIQYF.

The CDR3: CASSVSTGVGNEQYF. DNA of the CDR3: TGTGCCAGCAGCGTATCAACAGGGGTTGGAAACGAGCAGTACTTC. The chain uses TRBV9 and TRBJ2-7; 7 nucleotides line up with TRBD1. The V and J ends lost 1 base and 5 bases, in that order; junction bases with no gene match: 9. This CDR3 has 15 residues. Germline-derived CDR1 and CDR2 are SGDLS and YYNGEE.

The genes are TRBV9 and TRBJ2-1; no definite D call. The V end lost 0 bases, the J end lost 5 bases, and 3 bases lay between the germline ends. In germline, CDR1 is SGDLS, CDR2 YYNGEE. The CDR3 consists of 12 residues. Written as DNA, the CDR3 is TGTGCCAGCAGCGTAGAGAACAATGAGCAGTTCTTC. Amino acids: CASSVENNEQFF.

This chain links TRBV10-3 with TRBJ1-2, with 10 bases matching TRBD1. CDR1 and CDR2 (germline): ENHRY, SYGVKD. J was trimmed by 5 bases and V by 4 bases; bases with no gene match: 1. The CDR3 spans 13 residues. The CDR3 sequence is CAISVGQGYGYTF. CDR3 DNA sequence: TGTGCCATCAGTGTGGGACAGGGGTATGGCTACACCTTC.